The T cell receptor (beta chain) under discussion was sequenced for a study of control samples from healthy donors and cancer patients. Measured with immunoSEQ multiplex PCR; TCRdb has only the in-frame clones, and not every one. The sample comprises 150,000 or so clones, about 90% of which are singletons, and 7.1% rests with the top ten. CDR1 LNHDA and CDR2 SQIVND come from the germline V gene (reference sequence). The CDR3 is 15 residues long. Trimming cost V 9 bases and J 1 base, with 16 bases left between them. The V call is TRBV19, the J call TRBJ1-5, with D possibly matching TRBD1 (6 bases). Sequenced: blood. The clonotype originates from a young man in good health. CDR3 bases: TGTGCCAGCCAGTCACAGGGAGGCAGCAATCAGCCCCAGCATTTT. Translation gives CASQSQGGSNQPQHF.